Below, 28 T cell receptor beta chains from the same sample are listed, as sequenced in a study of T cells in Graves' hyperthyroidism and ophthalmopathy. RNA transcripts were the template for amplifying TCR beta CDR3 regions. The primer set for the first-round RT-PCR of the TCR CDR3 was HTBI. TCRdb re-analysed the multiplex PCR reads in MiXCR, keeping a single row per CDR3 protein. In the table there are around 340,000 distinct CDR3 sequences, approximately 18% of which are singletons. The sequencing sample was made of blood. The receptors derive from a woman aged 30 to 39 with Graves' hyperthyroidism that later progressed to Graves' ophthalmopathy.

The CDR3 is CSVDRLAVNEQFF. In nucleotides, the CDR3 is TGCAGCGTTGACCGCCTAGCGGTGAATGAGCAGTTCTTC. J is TRBJ2-1 and V is TRBV29-1; 7 bases map to TRBD2. V was pared by 3 bases and J by 7 bases, with 6 bases of the junction left unmatched. Per the germline V gene, CDR1 is SQVTM and CDR2 is ANQGSEA. The length of the CDR3 is 13 residues.

This clonotype has only a few counts. The genes are TRBV4-1 and TRBJ2-3; D unresolved. CDR1 and CDR2 from the germline V gene are MGHRA and YSYEKL. The CDR3 length is 16 residues. Trimming shortened V by 0 bases and J by 6 bases, and 16 bases separated the two germline ends. In nucleotides, the CDR3 is TGCGCCAGCAGCCAAGATCGTAGGCCCCTCGGGGATACGCAGTATTTT. Amino acid sequence: CASSQDRRPLGDTQYF.

The chain recombines TRBV20-1 with TRBJ2-3; no reliable D call. CDR3 size: 16 residues. Deletions cut 3 bases from V and 0 bases from J, with 16 bases between. Germline CDR1 and CDR2: DFQATT and SNEGSKA (reference sequence). CDR3 residues: CSARILQDPSTDTQYF. The CDR3 region has the DNA TGCAGTGCTAGGATCCTTCAGGACCCTAGCACAGATACGCAGTATTTT.

This clonotype was recorded many times. The chain carries TRBV20-1 and TRBJ1-1, with D perhaps matching TRBD1 (6 bases). The CDR3 consists of 16 residues. With 1 base removed from V and 1 base from J, the gap between germline ends came to 16 bases. The germline CDR1 and CDR2 sequences are DFQATT and SNEGSKA (reference sequence). CDR3 sequence: CSARASGTLGNTEAFF. CDR3 coding DNA: TGCAGTGCTAGAGCGTCCGGGACACTGGGGAACACTGAAGCTTTCTTT.

The rearrangement links TRBV6-1 to TRBJ2-1, with TRBD2 matching 8 bases. The J segment lost 7 bases and the V segment lost 8 bases, leaving 16 bases of the junction unmatched. Germline V gene data show CDR1 as MNHNS and CDR2 as SASEGT. This CDR3 is built from 16 residues. The CDR3 coding sequence is TGTGCCAGCGATGTGGAGGCTAGCGGGTCGGGGAATGAGCAGTTCTTC. It yields the protein CASDVEASGSGNEQFF.

At least ten counts were recorded for this clonotype. The chain carries TRBV24-1 and TRBJ2-2; D tentatively reads TRBD1 or TRBD2 (5 bases each). The V end was cut by 3 bases, the J end by 0 bases, with 13 bases between. The germline V gene has CDR1 KGHDR and CDR2 SFDVKD. The CDR3 is made up of 17 amino acids. The CDR3 is CATSDGTTVTNTGELFF. The CDR3 DNA follows: TGTGCCACCAGTGATGGGACGACAGTTACGAACACCGGGGAGCTGTTTTTT.

This clonotype occurred a few times. The rearrangement uses TRBV6-5 and TRBJ2-7; a weak D match, TRBD1 (6 bases). V lost 0 bases, J lost 3 bases, and 18 bases lay in between. CDR1 is MNHEY and CDR2 is SVGAGI in the germline V gene. CDR3 length: 17 amino acids. CDR3 DNA: TGTGCCAGCAGTTACTCCGCGTTGGGCAGGGGTGACTACGAGCAGTACTTC. This sequence encodes CASSYSALGRGDYEQYF.

This clonotype has ten or more counts. The V gene is TRBV18, the J gene TRBJ1-6, with TRBD1 matching over 7 bases. Losses at the gene ends were 6 bases for V and 8 bases for J; bases not matched to a gene: 16. Germline V gene data show CDR1 as KGHSH and CDR2 as LQKENI. The CDR3 totals 17 residues. CDR3 sequence: CASSAANRGDPDSPLHF. CDR3 nucleotide sequence: TGTGCCAGCTCGGCCGCAAACAGGGGCGACCCCGATTCACCCCTCCACTTT.

This clonotype was counted ten times or more. The V call is TRBV20-1, the J call TRBJ2-3; D is perhaps TRBD2 (5 bases). V lost 6 bases and J 4 bases, leaving 20 bases between the germline ends. This CDR3 comprises 15 residues. Germline assignment: CDR1 DFQATT and CDR2 SNEGSKA (reference sequence). The CDR3 nucleotides read TGCAGTGCCATCAAGGCTAGCTCTTTATCAGATACGCAGTATTTT. It yields the protein CSAIKASSLSDTQYF.

Comment on this clonotype: Since a much larger clone is just one base distant, this may be a read error. The chain employs TRBV9 and TRBJ2-3; no clear D. V was trimmed by 1 base and J by 1 base, leaving 4 bases between them. Germline loops: CDR1 SGDLS, CDR2 YYNGEE. The CDR3 runs to 13 residues. CDR3: CASSVRGTDTQYF. CDR3 nucleotide sequence: TGTGCCAGCAGCGTAAGGGGCACAGATACGCAGTATTTT.

This clonotype was recorded at least ten times. J is TRBJ1-4 and V is TRBV11-3; TRBD1 aligns across 9 bases. The V gene end was trimmed by 0 bases and the J gene end by 7 bases; junction bases not matched to a gene: 18. CDR1 is SGHNT, CDR2 YENEEA, per germline. This CDR3 has 20 residues. CDR3 sequence reads: CASSLDLRDRALNKGEKLFF. CDR3 DNA: TGTGCCAGCAGCTTAGATCTTCGGGACAGGGCGCTGAATAAGGGTGAAAAACTGTTTTTT.

In its sample, this clonotype was seen many times. The chain is built from TRBV28 and TRBJ1-4; D not resolved. Deletions cut 6 bases from V and 5 bases from J, with 19 bases between. CDR1 MDHEN and CDR2 SYDVKM come from the germline V gene. The CDR3 spans 16 residues. The CDR3 coding sequence is TGTGCCAGCAGATCCCGATGGACTGACTTGAATGAAAAACTGTTTTTT. This translates into CASRSRWTDLNEKLFF.

This clonotype has at least ten counts. The chain joins TRBV12-3 or TRBV12-4 to TRBJ1-5, with a weak D call TRBD1 (5 bases). The CDR3 has 13 amino acids. The V gene lost 8 bases and the J gene lost 5 bases, with 13 bases spanning the gap. The CDR3 sequence is CASQLREHQPQHF. The CDR3 nucleotides are TGTGCCAGCCAGCTCAGGGAACATCAGCCCCAGCATTTT.

Many counts were recorded for this clonotype. The J gene is TRBJ2-3, the V gene TRBV27; D perhaps matches TRBD2 (6 bases). The CDR3 totals 15 residues. Germline CDR1 is MNHEY and CDR2 is SMNVEV (reference sequence). V was shortened by 1 base and J by 4 bases, with 12 bases between the two germline ends. The CDR3 coding sequence is TGTGCCAGCAGTTTATTTGCGGGATCTCCAGATACGCAGTATTTT. Encoded protein: CASSLFAGSPDTQYF.

The table lists this clonotype with many counts. This chain joins TRBV20-1 and TRBJ2-5; tentative D call: TRBD1 (6 bases). V shed 3 bases and J shed 4 bases, with 18 bases lying between them. In germline, CDR1 is DFQATT, CDR2 SNEGSKA (reference sequence). This CDR3 region has 15 residues. The CDR3: CSASAGGVAGETQYF. CDR3 nucleotide sequence: TGCAGTGCTAGTGCTGGGGGCGTCGCGGGAGAGACCCAGTACTTC.

This clonotype was counted only a few times. The chain is built from TRBV20-1 and TRBJ2-7, with a possible D match to TRBD2 (5 bases). Trimming left V 0 bases short and J 0 bases short, with 12 bases between. Germline loops: CDR1 DFQATT, CDR2 SNEGSKA (reference sequence). The CDR3 is made up of 15 amino acids. The CDR3 reads CSAREEGLSSYEQYF. DNA of the CDR3: TGCAGTGCTAGAGAAGAGGGCCTTAGCTCCTACGAGCAGTACTTC.

This clonotype was observed many times. This chain uses TRBV3-1 with TRBJ1-1; D unclear. Germline lookup yields CDR1 LGHDT and CDR2 YNNKEL (reference sequence). This CDR3 region has 12 residues. Trimming stripped 5 bases from V and 2 bases from J, with 6 bases between. CDR3 loop: CASSSYNTEAFF. In DNA form, the CDR3 reads TGTGCCAGCAGCTCTTATAACACTGAAGCTTTCTTT.

The V and J genes are TRBV27 and TRBJ1-5; unclear D gene. V lost 8 bases and J 1 base, leaving 9 bases between the germline ends. The CDR3 is made up of 13 amino acids. Germline V gene data show CDR1 as MNHEY and CDR2 as SMNVEV (reference sequence). The CDR3 DNA is TGTGCCAGCCGGGTGGGCAGCAATCAGCCCCAGCATTTT. Protein sequence: CASRVGSNQPQHF.

This clonotype was counted ten times or more. The V gene is TRBV28, the J gene TRBJ1-1, with a tentative D call TRBD1 (6 bases). Trimming shortened V by 2 bases and J by 3 bases, and 13 bases separated the two germline ends. CDR3 length: 15 residues. Germline-derived CDR1 and CDR2 are MDHEN and SYDVKM. The CDR3: CASSLQGRWDTEAFF. CDR3 coding DNA: TGTGCCAGCAGTTTACAGGGGAGGTGGGACACTGAAGCTTTCTTT. The entire variable domain, with the rest obtained from reference TRBV28 and TRBJ1-1, is as follows: DVKVTQSSRYLVKRTGEKVFLECVQDMDHENMFWYRQDPGLGLRLIYFSYDVKMKEKGDIPEGYSVSREKKERFSLILESASTNQTSMYLCASSLQGRWDTEAFFGQGTRLTVV.

The sample holds many counts of this clonotype. The gene calls are TRBV6-2 or TRBV6-3 and TRBJ2-7; 7 bases agree with TRBD1. V shed 0 bases, J shed 3 bases, and the junction held 2 bases outside the gene matches. Germline V gene sequence: CDR1 MNHEY, CDR2 SVGEGT. This CDR3 spans 14 amino acids. The CDR3, as DNA: TGTGCCAGCAGTTACTCAGCAGGGGGCTACGAGCAGTACTTC. Translation: CASSYSAGGYEQYF.

Many counts were recorded for this clonotype. The chain is built from TRBV12-3 or TRBV12-4 and TRBJ1-1; TRBD1 aligns across 9 bases. The CDR3 is made up of 15 amino acids. Losses at the gene ends were 5 bases for V and 3 bases for J; bases not matched to a gene: 7. For the CDR3, the DNA is TGTGCCAGCAGTGTGATGACAGGGGGGGACACTGAAGCTTTCTTT. It encodes CASSVMTGGDTEAFF.

At least ten counts were recorded for this clonotype. V and J are TRBV12-3 or TRBV12-4 and TRBJ1-4; TRBD1 might be the D (5 bases). Deletions cut 6 bases from V and 7 bases from J, with 12 bases between. This CDR3 spans 13 amino acids. The CDR3 coding sequence is TGTGCCAGCAGGAACCAGGGCGGTGAAAAACTGTTTTTT. Protein sequence: CASRNQGGEKLFF.

With respect to this clonotype: One end of the junction varies from germline; a read error may be responsible. V gene TRBV6-1 combines with J gene TRBJ2-7; D ambiguous. Germline V gene lookup returns CDR1 MNHNS and CDR2 SASEGT. This CDR3 comprises 12 residues. CDR3 sequence (DNA): TGTGCCAGCAGTATGAGCTCCTGCGAGCAGTACTTC. Protein product: CASSMSSCEQYF.

This clonotype was seen many times. The gene calls are TRBV20-1 and TRBJ1-2, with a tentative D call TRBD1 (5 bases). The CDR3 has 13 amino acids. V was pared by 6 bases and J by 3 bases, with 14 bases between. Germline values: CDR1 DFQATT, CDR2 SNEGSKA (reference sequence). CDR3 sequence: CSASQESDYGYTF. The CDR3 nucleotides read TGCAGTGCCTCACAGGAGTCCGACTATGGCTACACCTTC.

The rearrangement links TRBV4-1 to TRBJ2-7, with TRBD2 matching 7 bases. The CDR3 loop spans 17 amino acids. The ends lost 1 base at V and 2 bases at J; junction bases unmatched: 11. CDR1 is MGHRA, CDR2 YSYEKL, per germline. The CDR3 reads CASSQGSSSGKPYEQYF. DNA of the CDR3: TGCGCCAGCAGCCAAGGCAGTTCTAGCGGAAAACCCTACGAGCAGTACTTC.

The V and J genes are TRBV5-1 and TRBJ1-3; a weak D match, TRBD1 (6 bases). Looked up from germline, CDR1 is SGHRS and CDR2 is YFSETQ. V was cut by 4 bases and J by 7 bases, with 15 bases left in between. This CDR3 has 14 residues. The CDR3 here is CASSAYRVDNTIYF. In nucleotides, the CDR3 is TGCGCCAGCAGCGCGTACAGGGTCGACAACACCATATATTTT.

There are many counts of this clonotype. The chain is built from TRBV20-1 and TRBJ1-2; 7 nucleotides match TRBD1. The CDR3 sequence is 14 residues long. After removal of 5 bases from V and 2 bases from J, the junction contained 8 bases not matched to a gene. Per the germline V gene, CDR1 is DFQATT and CDR2 is SNEGSKA (reference sequence). As DNA, the CDR3 is TGCAGTGCTGTACACGCACAGGGGAACTATGGCTACACCTTC. Translating gives CSAVHAQGNYGYTF.

This clonotype was found many times. The chain combines TRBV11-2 with TRBJ2-3; D call uncertain. This CDR3 region has 13 residues. Germline-derived CDR1 and CDR2 are SGHAT and FQNNGV. V gave up 0 bases and J gave up 14 bases, with 15 bases separating them. DNA of the CDR3: TGTGCCAGCAGCTTAGAGCGGAAGGCTATGAGGTATTTT. Its translation: CASSLERKAMRYF.